Here is one T cell receptor beta chain with its context. The antigen is unknown. The data stem from a study of blood T cells in healthy people across ages. The overall study: Researchers report that template switching captured about one barcoded beta molecule per two T cells. Overall study findings and caveats: Calculation of diversity from one million T cells yielded estimates considered to be underestimates.

The use of a sample-barcoded 5' primer and a J-beta primer mix characterized a second PCR of roughly 6 to 11 cycles. In TCRdb, the 5' RACE reads were re-called with MiXCR into one record per CDR3 protein. The sample includes about 1.8 million distinct CDR3 sequences, about 50% of them seen just once. The study recruited healthy Caucasian donors from Russia who were aged roughly 6 to 100. Each sample yielded at least 6 million isolated PBMCs. The source material was blood. This clonotype originated in a woman in her 40s in good health.

CDR3 region: CASSLGLVAGGSDTQYF. The CDR3 nucleotides read TGTGCCAGCAGCCTAGGACTAGTAGCGGGGGGTTCAGATACGCAGTATTTT. The genes are TRBV7-3 and TRBJ2-3; TRBD2 aligns across 10 bases. Germline values: CDR1 SGHTA, CDR2 FQGTGA. The CDR3 sequence is 17 residues long. Unmatched junction bases numbered 12, after V lost 5 bases and J lost 4 bases.